The next 17 T cell receptor beta chains were all read from a single sample in a study of cytomegalovirus exposure and HLA in healthy donors. With 60 Vbeta and 13 Jbeta primers, the PCR was carried out. Assay: immunoSEQ multiplex PCR; the TCRdb copy retains only in-frame clones and omits some. Altogether around 150,000 clones are present, 79% being singletons, with the ten largest covering roughly 6%. The sequenced material came from PBMCs. The source is a man aged 45-60 years in good health and CMV-seropositive.

The chain links TRBV29-1 to TRBJ2-6; 7 nucleotides line up with TRBD2. The CDR3 runs to 18 residues. Unmatched junction bases numbered 11, after V lost 3 bases and J lost 0 bases. CDR1 and CDR2 from the germline V gene are SQVTM and ANQGSEA. CDR3 in amino acids: CSVEGTGGLGSGANVLTF. CDR3 bases: TGCAGCGTTGAGGGGACGGGGGGACTCGGCTCTGGGGCCAACGTCCTGACTTTC.

This clone has only a few counts. J is TRBJ2-1 and V is TRBV19; TRBD2 matches 10 bases. Losses at the gene ends were 4 bases for V and 5 bases for J; bases not matched to a gene: 5. From germline, CDR1 is LNHDA and CDR2 SQIVND (reference sequence). The CDR3 loop spans 15 amino acids. Written as DNA, the CDR3 is TGTGCCAGTAGTACCGGGACTAGCGCGAACAATGAGCAGTTCTTC. Translation gives CASSTGTSANNEQFF.

The chain employs TRBV2 and TRBJ2-7; the D gene is possibly TRBD2 (6 bases). Trimming left V 4 bases short and J 3 bases short, with 7 bases between. The germline V gene has CDR1 SNHLY and CDR2 FYNNEI. This CDR3 has 12 residues. CDR3 nucleotides: TGTGCCAGCAGTGGGGGGGTCTACGAGCAGTACTTC. Translation gives CASSGGVYEQYF.

The chain carries TRBV7-2 and TRBJ2-1; D remains ambiguous. The CDR3 has 16 amino acids. V lost 1 base to trimming and J lost 2 bases, with 12 bases between them. Germline CDR1 SGHTA, CDR2 FQGNSA. CDR3 in amino acids: CASSLGPSHPYNEQFF. The CDR3 DNA reads as TGTGCCAGCAGCTTAGGCCCTAGTCACCCCTACAATGAGCAGTTCTTC.

Worth noting for this clone: The same CDR3 can be traced to other DNA sequences in this sample. This chain joins TRBV5-1 and TRBJ1-4; D unresolved. The CDR3 loop spans 14 amino acids. Trimming shortened V by 0 bases and J by 4 bases, and 7 bases separated the two germline ends. Germline V gene sequence: CDR1 SGHRS, CDR2 YFSETQ. CDR3 DNA sequence: TGCGCCAGCAGCTTGGAGCGGAATAATGAAAAACTGTTTTTT. Translation: CASSLERNNEKLFF.

V and J are TRBV11-3 and TRBJ2-5, with 10 bases aligning to TRBD2. This CDR3 comprises 16 residues. The germline V gene encodes CDR1 SGHNT and CDR2 YENEEA. V gave up 1 base and J gave up 2 bases; unmatched junction bases: 4. The CDR3 protein is CASSLASGSGQETQYF. DNA of the CDR3: TGTGCCAGCAGCTTAGCTAGCGGGAGTGGTCAAGAGACCCAGTACTTC.

This chain uses TRBV27 with TRBJ2-1; 7 bases are a match to TRBD1. CDR1 is MNHEY and CDR2 is SMNVEV in the germline V gene (reference sequence). V was pared by 2 bases and J by 0 bases, with 1 base of the junction left unmatched. This CDR3 spans 15 amino acids. CDR3 nucleotides: TGTGCCAGCAGTTTAGACAGGGACTCCTACAATGAGCAGTTCTTC. Encoded protein: CASSLDRDSYNEQFF.

The chain uses TRBV9 and TRBJ2-1; D may be TRBD2 (6 bases). CDR3 length equals 15 residues. Trimming removed 0 bases from V and 0 bases from J, with 7 bases in between. Germline loops: CDR1 SGDLS, CDR2 YYNGEE. In nucleotides, the CDR3 is TGTGCCAGCAGCGTAGAGGACTACTCCTACAATGAGCAGTTCTTC. Translating gives CASSVEDYSYNEQFF. Full variable domain (remainder filled in from reference TRBV9 and TRBJ2-1): DSGVTQTPKHLITATGQRVTLRCSPRSGDLSVYWYQQSLDQGLQFLIQYYNGEERAKGNILERFSAQQFPDLHSELNLSSLELGDSALYFCASSVEDYSYNEQFFGPGTRLTVL.

The rearrangement joins TRBV28 to TRBJ1-2; D perhaps matches TRBD1 (5 bases). The V and J ends lost 5 bases and 3 bases respectively, with 10 bases between them. The CDR3 sequence is 13 residues long. The germline V gene encodes CDR1 MDHEN and CDR2 SYDVKM. In DNA, the CDR3 is TGTGCCAGCAGTCCAAGACAGCACTATGGCTACACCTTC. It yields the protein CASSPRQHYGYTF.

CDR3 nucleotide sequence: TGTGCCTGGAGTACCCCGAGACCGGCGGGCGAGCAGTACTTC. Encoded protein: CAWSTPRPAGEQYF. The V and J genes are TRBV30 and TRBJ2-7; a possible D gene is TRBD2 (5 bases). The CDR3 has 14 residues. Germline-derived CDR1 and CDR2 are GTSNPN and SVGIG (reference sequence). With 2 bases removed from V and 6 bases from J, the gap between germline ends came to 17 bases. Combining the CDR3 with reference TRBV30 and TRBJ2-7 gives the whole variable domain SQTIHQWPATLVQPVGSPLSLECTVEGTSNPNLYWYRQAAGRGLQLLFYSVGIGQISSEVPQNLSASRPQDRQFILSSKKLLLSDSGFYLCAWSTPRPAGEQYFGPGTRLTVT.

This clone was seen a handful of times. The chain is built from TRBV6-5 and TRBJ2-3; D is possibly TRBD2 (6 bases). The CDR3 sequence is 14 residues long. CDR1 and CDR2 from the germline V gene are MNHEY and SVGAGI. Trimming removed 9 bases from V and 2 bases from J, with 15 bases in between. This CDR3 reads CASRKPGVTDTQYF. CDR3 in DNA: TGTGCCAGTAGAAAGCCGGGAGTCACAGATACGCAGTATTTT.

The CDR3 DNA sequence: TGTGCCAGCAGTCCCGGGACAAATAACTACGAGCAGTACTTC. Translation gives CASSPGTNNYEQYF. The chain has TRBV6-5 and TRBJ2-7, with D maybe TRBD1 (6 bases). Trimming took off 5 bases at V and 3 bases at J, with 14 bases between the two ends. Germline lookup yields CDR1 MNHEY and CDR2 SVGAGI. The length of the CDR3 is 14 residues.

This clone showed up just a few times. This chain uses TRBV5-4 with TRBJ2-7; D possibly corresponds to TRBD2 (5 bases). Trimming removed 0 bases at V and 0 bases at J, with 7 bases between. CDR1 and CDR2 (germline): SGHNT, YYREEE (reference sequence). The CDR3 loop spans 14 amino acids. CDR3 nucleotide sequence: TGTGCCAGCAGCTTGGGACTAAGCTCCTACGAGCAGTACTTC. This encodes CASSLGLSSYEQYF.

The J gene is TRBJ2-7, the V gene TRBV5-4; 9 positions match TRBD1. Losses at the gene ends were 2 bases for V and 3 bases for J; bases not matched to a gene: 3. Germline loops: CDR1 SGHNT, CDR2 YYREEE (reference sequence). The CDR3 length is 14 residues. The CDR3 sequence: CASSFGTGSYEQYF. CDR3 sequence (DNA): TGTGCCAGCAGCTTCGGGACAGGGAGCTACGAGCAGTACTTC.

The CDR3 DNA reads as TGTGCCAGCAGCGCTAACCTAGCGGGAGTCAACAATGAGCAGTTCTTC. Translated: CASSANLAGVNNEQFF. The V and J genes are TRBV2 and TRBJ2-1; 10 bases match TRBD2. J lost 5 bases, V lost 6 bases, and 10 bases had no gene match. The germline CDR1 and CDR2 sequences are SNHLY and FYNNEI. The CDR3 sequence is 16 residues long.

The chain has TRBV5-1 and TRBJ2-1, with D possibly matching TRBD2 (5 bases). This CDR3 is 15 amino acids long. Germline lookup yields CDR1 SGHRS and CDR2 YFSETQ. V lost 0 bases to trimming and J lost 5 bases, with 12 bases between them. The CDR3 is CASSLGRAGDNEQFF. CDR3 coding DNA: TGCGCCAGCAGCTTGGGGCGGGCAGGAGACAATGAGCAGTTCTTC. The variable domain in full, with the rest retrieved from reference TRBV5-1 and TRBJ2-1, is KAGVTQTPRYLIKTRGQQVTLSCSPISGHRSVSWYQQTPGQGLQFLFEYFSETQRNKGNFPGRFSGRQFSNSRSEMNVSTLELGDSALYLCASSLGRAGDNEQFFGPGTRLTVL.

This clone appeared once. This chain connects TRBV14 to TRBJ2-5; 12 bases line up with TRBD2. CDR1 SGHDN and CDR2 FVKESK come from the germline V gene. The CDR3 loop spans 15 amino acids. V was pared by 4 bases and J by 3 bases, with 3 bases of the junction left unmatched. The CDR3 region is CASSPTSGREETQYF. The CDR3 coding sequence is TGTGCCAGCAGCCCGACTAGCGGGAGAGAAGAGACCCAGTACTTC. Full variable domain (missing parts from reference TRBV14 and TRBJ2-5): EAGVTQFPSHSVIEKGQTVTLRCDPISGHDNLYWYRRVMGKEIKFLLHFVKESKQDESGMPNNRFLAERTGGTYSTLKVQPAELEDSGVYFCASSPTSGREETQYFGPGTRLLVL.